This entry lists 8 T cell receptor beta chains sequenced from one sample in a study of blood T cell repertoires in COVID-19. Only in-frame clones appear in the TCRdb table, and some are missing; sequencing was by immunoSEQ multiplex PCR. In the table there are 270,000 or so clones, around 90% of which are singletons. Sample: PBMCs or T cells enriched from blood (not recorded which). These receptors were obtained from a man aged 35 to 55 who had been exposed to COVID-19.

The chain uses TRBV7-8 and TRBJ2-1, with 12 bases lining up with TRBD2. This CDR3 has 15 residues. Germline V CDR1 and CDR2: SGHVS, FQNEAQ. V was pared by 1 base and J by 15 bases, with 10 bases of the junction left unmatched. CDR3 sequence (DNA): TGTGCCAGCAGCTTAGTACTAGCGGGAGGACCCAAGCCGTTCTTC. Protein: CASSLVLAGGPKPFF.

J is TRBJ1-4 and V is TRBV5-6; TRBD1 matches at 9 bases. The CDR3 loop spans 18 amino acids. Germline CDR1 and CDR2: SGHDT and YYEEEE. V lost 0 bases to trimming and J lost 8 bases; unmatched junction nucleotides: 14. The CDR3 here is CASSLVTRSGQGGEKLFF. CDR3 bases: TGTGCCAGCAGCTTGGTGACGCGGTCGGGACAGGGAGGAGAAAAACTGTTTTTT.

V usage is TRBV28 and J usage is TRBJ2-5, with 7 bases that match TRBD2. This CDR3 is 19 amino acids long. Germline trimming cut 7 bases from V and 5 bases from J; bases unmatched to any gene: 25. CDR1 and CDR2 from the germline V gene are MDHEN and SYDVKM. The CDR3 DNA reads TGTGCCAGCACTCCTACGGTGGCTAGCGGTAGACTCATGAGGGAGACCCAGTACTTC. Its translation: CASTPTVASGRLMRETQYF.

This clone was detected only once. The V and J genes are TRBV7-8 and TRBJ2-7; D call uncertain. The CDR3 is 14 residues long. CDR1 is SGHVS and CDR2 is FQNEAQ in the germline V gene. V was clipped by 0 bases and J by 3 bases, with 9 bases between them. In DNA, the CDR3 is TGTGCCAGCAGCTTAGCCGCGAGTATCTACGAGCAGTACTTC. Translated: CASSLAASIYEQYF.

The gene calls are TRBV28 and TRBJ2-1; D is perhaps TRBD2 (6 bases). This CDR3 contains 12 residues. Germline V gene sequence: CDR1 MDHEN, CDR2 SYDVKM. With 6 bases removed from V and 8 bases from J, the gap between germline ends came to 11 bases. Written as DNA, the CDR3 is TGTGCCAGCAGCCGGGGGTCGGATGAGCAGTTCTTC. It specifies CASSRGSDEQFF.

A single count supports this clone. The V gene is TRBV10-3, the J gene TRBJ2-1; D is ambiguous. Germline assignment: CDR1 ENHRY and CDR2 SYGVKD. This CDR3 has 11 amino acids. V lost 11 bases and J 7 bases, leaving 12 bases between the germline ends. CDR3 residues: CAVAGLNEQFF. In DNA form, the CDR3 reads TGTGCCGTCGCTGGGCTTAATGAGCAGTTCTTC.

CDR3 coding DNA: TGTGCCACCAGTGATTCGGACACCTATGGCTACACCTTC. This gives the protein CATSDSDTYGYTF. The chain combines TRBV24-1 with TRBJ1-2, with a weak D call TRBD1 (5 bases). The germline gives CDR1 KGHDR, CDR2 SFDVKD. The ends were cut back, 2 bases at V and 4 bases at J, with 7 bases in the middle. This CDR3 region has 13 residues.

The rearrangement joins TRBV12-3 or TRBV12-4 to TRBJ1-2; 9 nucleotides agree with TRBD1. Trimming at V came to 5 bases and at J to 8 bases, leaving 6 bases not matched to a gene. CDR3 size: 13 residues. Here the CDR3 DNA reads TGTGCCAGCAGTCAAGGACAGGGGAGCGGCTACACCTTC. Protein sequence: CASSQGQGSGYTF.